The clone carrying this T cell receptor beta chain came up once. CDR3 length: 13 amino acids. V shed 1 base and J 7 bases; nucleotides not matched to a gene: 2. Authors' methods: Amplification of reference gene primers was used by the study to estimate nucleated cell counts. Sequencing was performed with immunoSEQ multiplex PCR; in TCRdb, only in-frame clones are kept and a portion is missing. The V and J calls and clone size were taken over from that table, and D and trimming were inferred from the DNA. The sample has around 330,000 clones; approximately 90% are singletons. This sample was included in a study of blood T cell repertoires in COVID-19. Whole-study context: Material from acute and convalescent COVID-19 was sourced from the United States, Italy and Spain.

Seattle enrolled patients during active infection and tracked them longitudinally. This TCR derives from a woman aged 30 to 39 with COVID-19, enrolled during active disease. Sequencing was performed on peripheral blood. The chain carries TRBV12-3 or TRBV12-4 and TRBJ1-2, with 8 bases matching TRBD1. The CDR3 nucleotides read TGTGCCAGCAGTTTAGGGACAGGGTTTGGCTACACCTTC. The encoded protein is CASSLGTGFGYTF.